A selection of T cell receptor beta chains follows, all from one sample in a study of OX40 agonist ivuxolimab in advanced cancers. Sequencing used immunoSEQ multiplex PCR; TCRdb keeps in-frame clones, though not all of them. Among some 70,000 clones listed, approximately 86% were seen once. The sample here was CD4+ or CD8+ T cells sorted from blood, taken in a trial of the OX40 agonist ivuxolimab. These receptors all stem from an adult with an advanced solid tumor such as melanoma, head and neck, liver or kidney cancer. CDR3s include the opening cysteine and the closing phenylalanine or tryptophan. The D gene is left open where the match is weak. Size is stated for part of the rows, as once, few or many counts, or as a class when the clone is expanded.

d_gene	v_gene	j_gene	abundance	CDR3aa	CDR3nt
TRBD1	TRBV25-1	TRBJ1-6	NA	CASSEWGTGGSPLHF	TGTGCCAGCAGTGAATGGGGGACAGGGGGTTCACCCCTCCACTTT
NA	TRBV6-5	TRBJ1-1	once	CASSAREGTEAFF	TGTGCCAGCAGTGCAAGGGAGGGCACTGAAGCTTTCTTT
NA	TRBV28	TRBJ1-4	NA	CASSPEAYPATNEKLFF	TGTGCCAGCAGTCCAGAAGCTTATCCTGCAACTAATGAAAAACTGTTTTTT
NA	TRBV30	TRBJ2-5	NA	CAWERAGLQETQYF	TGTGCCTGGGAGAGGGCGGGGCTCCAAGAGACCCAGTACTTC
NA	TRBV5-1	TRBJ1-1	NA	CASSYFTGTAMNTEAFF	TGCGCCAGTTCCTATTTCACCGGGACGGCTATGAACACTGAAGCTTTCTTT
NA	TRBV4-3	TRBJ2-1	NA	CASSQDIGEQFF	TGCGCCAGCAGCCAAGATATCGGTGAGCAGTTCTTC
NA	TRBV4-1	TRBJ2-7	NA	CASSHSSYEQYF	TGCGCCAGCAGCCATAGCTCCTACGAGCAGTACTTC
TRBD1	TRBV4-1	TRBJ1-1	NA	CASSPGQARGLRTEAFF	TGCGCCAGCAGCCCCGGGCAGGCCAGGGGGCTGAGAACTGAAGCTTTCTTT
NA	TRBV14	TRBJ1-6	NA	CASSQAGWRGSPLHF	TGTGCCAGCAGCCAAGCTGGGTGGAGGGGATCACCCCTCCACTTT
NA	TRBV9	TRBJ2-2	NA	CASSGTVRNTGELFF	TGTGCCAGCAGCGGGACGGTGAGGAACACCGGGGAGCTGTTTTTT
NA	TRBV6-5	TRBJ1-2	NA	CASSYSSRQRMYGYTF	TGTGCCAGCAGTTACTCTAGTAGGCAGAGGATGTATGGCTACACCTTC
NA	TRBV6-4	TRBJ2-3	NA	CASSDSRSTDTQYF	TGTGCCAGCAGTGACTCCAGGAGCACAGATACGCAGTATTTT
TRBD1	TRBV18	TRBJ1-1	NA	CASSRDSFITEAFF	TGTGCCAGCTCGCGGGACAGCTTCATCACTGAAGCTTTCTTT
NA	TRBV4-3	TRBJ1-2	NA	CASSQTGTGYGYTF	TGCGCCAGCAGCCAAACCGGGACGGGCTATGGCTACACCTTC
NA	TRBV11-2	TRBJ1-4	NA	CASSPAGGIRANEKLFF	TGTGCCAGCAGCCCCGCGGGGGGGATTAGGGCTAATGAAAAACTGTTTTTT
NA	TRBV2	TRBJ1-5	few	CASRQDGNQPQHF	TGTGCCAGCAGACAGGACGGTAATCAGCCCCAGCATTTT
TRBD1	TRBV30	TRBJ2-5	NA	CAWRTPGGRETQYF	TGTGCCTGGAGGACCCCAGGGGGTAGGGAGACCCAGTACTTC
NA	TRBV5-4	TRBJ2-2	NA	CASSPTPGRNTGELFF	TGTGCCAGCAGCCCAACCCCGGGACGCAACACCGGGGAGCTGTTTTTT
NA	TRBV6-5	TRBJ2-7	NA	CASSTQARWEQYF	TGTGCCAGCAGTACACAGGCCCGTTGGGAGCAGTACTTC
NA	TRBV9	TRBJ2-3	NA	CASSARVATDTQYF	TGTGCCAGCAGCGCCAGGGTGGCCACAGATACGCAGTATTTT
NA	TRBV19	TRBJ1-2	NA	CASSIDRTVNYGYTF	TGTGCCAGTAGTATAGATCGCACAGTTAACTATGGCTACACCTTC
NA	TRBV5-8	TRBJ1-5	few	CASSPLGGISNQPQHF	TGTGCCAGCAGCCCTCTTGGCGGTATCAGCAATCAGCCCCAGCATTTT
NA	TRBV5-1	TRBJ2-1	NA	CASSFAGGRNNEQFF	TGCGCCAGCAGCTTTGCCGGGGGAAGGAACAATGAGCAGTTCTTC
NA	TRBV7-2	TRBJ1-1	NA	CASSTQDTGEAFF	TGTGCCAGCAGCACCCAGGACACCGGCGAAGCTTTCTTT
TRBD1	TRBV2	TRBJ2-7	NA	CASSVQGAGEQYF	TGTGCCAGCAGCGTACAGGGGGCTGGCGAGCAGTACTTC
NA	TRBV4-2	TRBJ1-5	NA	CASSQGTVSGSNQPQHF	TGTGCCAGCAGCCAAGGGACTGTTTCTGGTAGCAATCAGCCCCAGCATTTT
NA	TRBV9	TRBJ1-1	NA	CASSVIPTGTEAFF	TGTGCCAGCAGCGTAATCCCTACTGGGACTGAAGCTTTCTTT
TRBD1	TRBV27	TRBJ1-1	NA	CASSLYRGTEAFF	TGTGCCAGCAGTTTATACAGGGGGACTGAAGCTTTCTTT
NA	TRBV5-1	TRBJ2-7	NA	CASSTQSGSGLEQYF	TGCGCCAGCAGCACTCAGAGTGGGAGCGGTCTCGAGCAGTACTTC
TRBD1	TRBV4-2	TRBJ1-5	once	CASSQTTGEGNQPQHF	TGTGCCAGCAGCCAAACTACAGGGGAGGGCAATCAGCCCCAGCATTTT
NA	TRBV4-2	TRBJ2-5	NA	CASSSPEKRETQYF	TGTGCCAGCAGCAGCCCGGAGAAAAGAGAGACCCAGTACTTC
NA	TRBV6-5	TRBJ2-1	NA	CASSYGDNEQFF	TGTGCCAGCAGTTACGGAGACAATGAGCAGTTCTTC
NA	TRBV9	TRBJ2-3	NA	CASSGTSLGTDTQYF	TGTGCCAGCAGTGGGACTTCGCTTGGCACAGATACGCAGTATTTT
NA	TRBV15	TRBJ2-2	few	CATSIRGPGWRTNTGELFF	TGTGCCACCAGCATCAGGGGTCCGGGGTGGCGTACGAACACCGGGGAGCTGTTTTTT
NA	TRBV7-8	TRBJ2-2	NA	CASSLQGMVPGELFF	TGTGCCAGCAGTCTTCAGGGGATGGTCCCCGGGGAGCTGTTTTTT
NA	TRBV2	TRBJ2-7	NA	CASRETGLGEQYF	TGTGCCAGCAGAGAAACAGGATTGGGCGAGCAGTACTTC
NA	TRBV2	TRBJ2-1	NA	CASSEAPQRSYNEQFF	TGTGCCAGCAGTGAAGCCCCCCAGCGGTCCTACAATGAGCAGTTCTTC
NA	TRBV12-5	TRBJ2-2	NA	CASGLTQGTGELFF	TGTGCTAGTGGTTTGACGCAAGGCACCGGGGAGCTGTTTTTT
TRBD1	TRBV18	TRBJ2-7	once	CASSLGQVNYEQYF	TGTGCCAGCTCTCTCGGACAGGTAAACTACGAGCAGTACTTC
TRBD1	TRBV5-4	TRBJ1-1	once	CASSPGQKNTEAFF	TGTGCCAGCAGCCCGGGACAGAAGAACACTGAAGCTTTCTTT
NA	TRBV19	TRBJ2-1	NA	CASSIPPGSYNEQFF	TGTGCCAGTAGTATACCCCCGGGCTCCTACAATGAGCAGTTCTTC
NA	TRBV19	TRBJ1-5	NA	CASIRGGRTYNQPQHF	TGTGCCAGTATTCGGGGGGGACGAACCTACAATCAGCCCCAGCATTTT